The 27 T cell receptor beta chains in this list originate from one sample, sequenced in a study of T-cell memory formation after mild COVID-19. In TCRdb, the 5' RACE reads were re-called with MiXCR into one record per CDR3 protein. The sample has around 200,000 distinct CDR3 sequences, more than 25% seen once. Sequenced input: PBMCs or a T cell subset sorted from them (not recorded which). Receptors originate from an adult woman who had mild COVID-19 (a few samples of this study predate the infection). Cell type and time point are not known.

Ten or more counts support this clonotype. The gene calls are TRBV12-3 or TRBV12-4 and TRBJ2-7, with D unclear. Trimming shortened V by 3 bases and J by 3 bases, and 9 bases separated the two germline ends. This CDR3 has 13 residues. The CDR3 loop is CASSFDESYEQYF. Written as DNA, the CDR3 is TGTGCCAGCAGTTTCGATGAGAGCTACGAGCAGTACTTC.

This clonotype was counted between two and nine times. The chain is built from TRBV5-1 and TRBJ1-2; weak D call: TRBD1 (5 bases). The germline V gene has CDR1 SGHRS and CDR2 YFSETQ. Trimming pared 2 bases from V and 4 bases from J, leaving 12 bases between. The CDR3 has 14 residues. The CDR3, as DNA: TGCGCCAGCAGCTTCGAACCGGGGGGCTATGGCTACACCTTC. As protein: CASSFEPGGYGYTF.

The chain uses TRBV5-1 and TRBJ2-6; D call uncertain. The germline CDR1 and CDR2 sequences are SGHRS and YFSETQ. The CDR3 consists of 15 residues. Trimming took off 0 bases at V and 2 bases at J, with 6 bases between the two ends. In nucleotides, the CDR3 is TGCGCCAGCAGCTTGGGACCCCCTGGGGCCAACGTCCTGACTTTC. Translated, it gives CASSLGPPGANVLTF.

There are a few counts of this clonotype. The V gene is TRBV9, the J gene TRBJ2-3, with D unclear. Germline assignment: CDR1 SGDLS and CDR2 YYNGEE. The CDR3 sequence is 12 residues long. Deletions cut 3 bases from V and 6 bases from J, with 8 bases between. CDR3 coding DNA: TGTGCCAGCAGCGAGGCTGGCGATACGCAGTATTTT. Its translation: CASSEAGDTQYF.

The chain joins TRBV4-1 to TRBJ2-6, with 9 nucleotides matching TRBD1. Germline assignment: CDR1 MGHRA and CDR2 YSYEKL. The CDR3 has 19 residues. Trimming at V came to 1 base and at J to 2 bases, leaving 9 bases not matched to a gene. The chain's CDR3 is CASSQGHRGRETGANVLTF. The CDR3 DNA is TGCGCCAGCAGCCAAGGGCACAGGGGGCGCGAGACTGGGGCCAACGTCCTGACTTTC.

The chain uses TRBV2 and TRBJ2-7; TRBD2 aligns across 8 bases. Per germline, CDR1 SNHLY and CDR2 FYNNEI. This CDR3 comprises 13 residues. V was clipped by 7 bases and J by 7 bases; unmatched bases: 9. CDR3 sequence: CASNPGGIDEQYF. The CDR3 DNA sequence: TGTGCCAGCAATCCGGGGGGGATAGATGAGCAGTACTTC.

Remarks on this clonotype: The junction does not match germline at one end; this may be a read error. This rearrangement joins TRBV24-1 to TRBJ2-3, with TRBD2 matching over 15 bases. CDR1 and CDR2 (germline): KGHDR, SFDVKD. This CDR3 is built from 17 residues. The CDR3 loop reads CATSGRTSGRATGTQYF. The CDR3 bases are TGTGCCACCAGCGGCAGGACTAGCGGGAGGGCCACAGGTACGCAGTATTTT.

This chain connects TRBV27 to TRBJ2-1; no definite D call. V lost 8 bases, J lost 13 bases, and 18 bases lay in between. This CDR3 comprises 12 residues. Germline V lookup: CDR1 MNHEY, CDR2 SMNVEV (reference sequence). CDR3 sequence: CASASLSGSQFF. The CDR3, as DNA: TGTGCCAGCGCTAGTCTAAGTGGAAGCCAGTTCTTC.

This clonotype was found a few times. The gene calls are TRBV24-1 and TRBJ2-3; D possibly corresponds to TRBD2 (5 bases). V lost 7 bases, J lost 1 base, and 11 bases lay in between. The CDR3 spans 14 residues. Germline V CDR1 and CDR2: KGHDR, SFDVKD. The DNA of the CDR3 is TGTGCCACCAGCGCTGAGGGCCGCACAGATACGCAGTATTTT. It encodes CATSAEGRTDTQYF.

The chain employs TRBV12-3 or TRBV12-4 and TRBJ2-2; D not certain. V lost 3 bases to trimming and J lost 4 bases, with 6 bases between them. The length of the CDR3 is 13 residues. In DNA form, the CDR3 reads TGTGCCAGCAGTTTGGTTATCACCGGGGAGCTGTTTTTT. Residues: CASSLVITGELFF.

The rearrangement links TRBV24-1 to TRBJ2-7, with D possibly TRBD1 on 6 matching bases. V was shortened by 3 bases and J by 7 bases, with 9 bases between the two germline ends. The CDR3 sequence is 12 residues long. The V gene's germline CDR1 is KGHDR and CDR2 SFDVKD. The CDR3 here is CATSDTGKEQYF. The DNA of the CDR3 is TGTGCCACCAGTGATACAGGGAAAGAGCAGTACTTC.

This clonotype was observed a few times. This chain connects TRBV6-2 or TRBV6-3 to TRBJ1-1; D is uncertain. The CDR3 runs 16 residues. V was clipped by 0 bases and J by 4 bases, with 15 bases between them. Germline V gene data show CDR1 as MNHEY and CDR2 as SVGEGT. The CDR3 DNA sequence: TGTGCCAGCAGTTACTCGATCTGGGTAGGCCTCACTGAAGCTTTCTTT. This gives the protein CASSYSIWVGLTEAFF.

The chain couples TRBV29-1 to TRBJ2-2; D ambiguous. Germline CDR1 reads SQVTM; CDR2 reads ANQGSEA. V was shortened by 7 bases and J by 3 bases, with 12 bases between the two germline ends. This CDR3 region has 13 residues. DNA for the CDR3: TGCAGCGCCCTCGGGCATCACACCGGGGAGCTGTTTTTT. Encoded protein: CSALGHHTGELFF.

This clonotype showed up just a few times. The V and J genes are TRBV29-1 and TRBJ2-7, with D hard to call. V shed 4 bases and J shed 0 bases, with 16 bases lying between them. CDR3 length: 15 amino acids. Germline V gene sequence: CDR1 SQVTM, CDR2 ANQGSEA. The DNA for the CDR3 is TGCAGCGTTGTTCGTGGGCTTCACCGCTCCTACGAGCAGTACTTC. Its translation is CSVVRGLHRSYEQYF.

This clonotype has more than one count but fewer than ten. The chain joins TRBV20-1 to TRBJ1-2, with TRBD1 identical over 7 bases. J was trimmed by 6 bases and V by 1 base; bases with no gene match: 14. Germline V lookup: CDR1 DFQATT, CDR2 SNEGSKA (reference sequence). The CDR3 has 16 residues. In DNA form, the CDR3 reads TGCAGTGCTAGAGGAGGATGGACAGGCCCCGAGGATGGCTACACCTTC. As protein: CSARGGWTGPEDGYTF.

This chain joins TRBV7-9 and TRBJ2-1; 7 positions match TRBD1. CDR3 length equals 15 residues. V dropped 7 bases and J dropped 2; count of bases not matched to a gene: 8. Germline V gene sequence: CDR1 SEHNR, CDR2 FQNEAQ (reference sequence). CDR3 in amino acids: CASTQRGQPYNEQFF. CDR3 DNA sequence: TGTGCCAGCACCCAAAGGGGGCAGCCCTACAATGAGCAGTTCTTC.

V and J are TRBV20-1 and TRBJ2-1, with TRBD2 identical over 7 bases. The tail of the sequence fits TRBJ2-7 better, so the J call may be wrong. Germline assignment: CDR1 DFQATT and CDR2 SNEGSKA (reference sequence). The CDR3 runs to 14 residues. CDR3 DNA: TGCAGTGCTAGGTCGAGCGGGGACTCCTACGAGCAGTACTTC. Translating it yields CSARSSGDSYEQYF.

CDR3 region: CASRGPTSGKRYEQYF. As DNA, the CDR3 is TGTGCCAGCCGGGGGCCCACTAGCGGGAAAAGATACGAGCAGTACTTC. The chain couples TRBV7-2 to TRBJ2-7; 10 bases match TRBD2. There are 16 residues in the CDR3. The germline gives CDR1 SGHTA, CDR2 FQGNSA. V gave up 8 bases and J gave up 4 bases; unmatched junction bases: 14. Filled out from reference TRBV7-2 and TRBJ2-7, the complete variable domain reads GAGVSQSPSNKVTEKGKDVELRCDPISGHTALYWYRQSLGQGLEFLIYFQGNSAPDKSGLPSDRFSAERTGGSVSTLTIQRTQQEDSAVYLCASRGPTSGKRYEQYFGPGTRLTVT.

V gene TRBV5-5 combines with J gene TRBJ2-3; maybe TRBD2 (5 bases). This CDR3 is built from 16 residues. The V end lost 0 bases, the J end lost 1 base, and 12 bases lay between the germline ends. CDR1 SGHKS and CDR2 YYEKEE come from the germline V gene (reference sequence). The CDR3 DNA sequence: TGTGCCAGCAGCTTGGCGCCCCTAGCCCGCACAGATACGCAGTATTTT. Translation gives CASSLAPLARTDTQYF.

This chain joins TRBV11-2 and TRBJ2-7; 7 bases map to TRBD2. The V and J ends lost 4 bases and 2 bases, in that order; junction bases with no gene match: 11. This CDR3 contains 16 residues. From germline, CDR1 is SGHAT and CDR2 FQNNGV. The CDR3 reads CASSSPPGAGTYEQYF. The CDR3 DNA reads as TGTGCCAGCAGCTCCCCCCCCGGAGCGGGGACCTACGAGCAGTACTTC.

This clonotype came up many times. The chain uses TRBV18 and TRBJ1-2; 7 bases map to TRBD1. This CDR3 comprises 15 residues. Germline V gene data show CDR1 as KGHSH and CDR2 as LQKENI. J gave up 3 bases and V 3 bases, and 7 bases lay outside the gene matches. The CDR3 bases are TGTGCCAGCTCACCGAAGGGGGCCTTTGACTATGGCTACACCTTC. Translating gives CASSPKGAFDYGYTF.

This clonotype was seen many times. The chain recombines TRBV30 with TRBJ2-7; D not certain. CDR1 and CDR2 (germline): GTSNPN, SVGIG (reference sequence). The ends were cut back, 4 bases at V and 2 bases at J, with 12 bases in the middle. The CDR3 has 13 residues. CDR3 DNA: TGTGCCTGGACCTCAAAGGTGACCTACGAGCAGTACTTC. It codes for CAWTSKVTYEQYF.

This clonotype was counted only a few times. The chain is built from TRBV7-2 and TRBJ2-1; D unclear. V was clipped by 1 base and J by 4 bases, with 11 bases between them. The germline V gene has CDR1 SGHTA and CDR2 FQGNSA. The length of the CDR3 is 15 residues. CDR3 region: CASSLDGLIYNEQFF. In DNA form, the CDR3 reads TGTGCCAGCAGCTTAGATGGGCTAATATACAATGAGCAGTTCTTC.

The J gene is TRBJ1-4, the V gene TRBV6-1; no clear D. V gave up 0 bases and J gave up 4 bases, with 12 bases separating them. The CDR3 runs 16 residues. Germline V gene sequence: CDR1 MNHNS, CDR2 SASEGT. In nucleotides, the CDR3 is TGTGCCAGCAGTGAAGCGTGGGCAGCTTTTAATGAAAAACTGTTTTTT. It specifies CASSEAWAAFNEKLFF.

The chain employs TRBV6-1 and TRBJ1-5; a weak D match, TRBD1 (5 bases). V lost 3 bases and J lost 6, with 12 bases in between. The CDR3 spans 14 residues. Germline V gene data show CDR1 as MNHNS and CDR2 as SASEGT. The CDR3 DNA sequence: TGTGCCAGCAGTGATGTGGGGGGGACTCAGCCCCAGCATTTT. This encodes CASSDVGGTQPQHF.

V and J are TRBV3-1 and TRBJ2-5; D not resolved. This CDR3 is 14 amino acids long. Germline CDR1 and CDR2: LGHDT and YNNKEL (reference sequence). The V gene lost 0 bases and the J gene lost 4 bases, with 9 bases spanning the gap. The chain's CDR3 is CASSQDPSGETQYF. For the CDR3, the DNA is TGTGCCAGCAGCCAAGATCCCTCGGGAGAGACCCAGTACTTC.

Ten or more counts support this clonotype. The chain uses TRBV20-1 and TRBJ2-7; 11 bases fit TRBD1. Germline CDR1 DFQATT, CDR2 SNEGSKA (reference sequence). The junction had 13 bases not matched to a gene; V was cut back by 6 bases and J by 6 bases. CDR3 length equals 15 residues. This CDR3 is CSAEPRDRGFGEQYF. CDR3 bases: TGCAGTGCCGAACCGAGGGACAGGGGGTTCGGCGAGCAGTACTTC.